The 25 T cell receptor beta chains below all came from one sample that was sequenced in a study of blood T cells in healthy people across ages (dated by TCRdb to the mid-2010s). Library generation was performed with 5' RACE. TCRdb lists the instrument as Illumina HiSeq 2500. A second PCR of about 7 to 12 cycles was run with a J-beta primer mix and a sample-barcoded 5' primer. Starting from the raw public reads, TCRdb applied fastp trimming at Q25, assembled clones with MiXCR and retained in-frame beta chains. Each entry merges the rows of one CDR3 protein and shows their most common DNA and genes. The sample profile shows 600,000 to 900,000 distinct CDR3 sequences; about a quarter of them were found once. 2.5% to 3.5% of the sample lies in the top ten. This same sample was also part of a study on T cells of mothers and their children.

Input material: blood. The source is a boy aged 5-17 years in good health.

In DNA form, the CDR3 reads TGTGCCAGCAGCCGTACAGAGGCGACTGAAGCTTTCTTT. This encodes CASSRTEATEAFF. V is TRBV5-5 and J is TRBJ1-1; the D is unclear. CDR3 length equals 13 residues. CDR1 and CDR2 from the germline V gene are SGHKS and YYEKEE (reference sequence). Trimming took 4 bases from V and 5 from J, leaving 12 bases between them.

The V call is TRBV6-2 or TRBV6-3, the J call TRBJ1-4; 8 bases match TRBD1. Germline trimming cut 4 bases from V and 4 bases from J; bases unmatched to any gene: 8. This CDR3 spans 16 amino acids. Germline lookup yields CDR1 MNHEY and CDR2 SVGEGT. The chain's CDR3 is CASSCSPGQVNEKLFF. The CDR3 coding sequence is TGTGCCAGCAGTTGCTCGCCGGGACAGGTTAATGAAAAACTGTTTTTT.

The chain employs TRBV20-1 and TRBJ2-6; the match to TRBD2 covers 7 bases. The CDR3 covers 16 residues. Germline trimming cut 3 bases from V and 2 bases from J; bases unmatched to any gene: 7. Germline V lookup: CDR1 DFQATT, CDR2 SNEGSKA (reference sequence). Here the CDR3 DNA reads TGCAGTGCTAGTTCTGCGGGGGTTACTGGGGCCAACGTCCTGACTTTC. Protein product: CSASSAGVTGANVLTF.

The rearrangement joins TRBV29-1 to TRBJ2-1, with a possible D match to TRBD2 (7 bases). Trimming pared 3 bases from V and 5 bases from J, leaving 11 bases between. There are 13 residues in the CDR3. Germline lookup yields CDR1 SQVTM and CDR2 ANQGSEA. CDR3 amino acids: CSVDRGANNEQFF. The CDR3 coding sequence is TGCAGCGTTGACCGGGGGGCGAACAATGAGCAGTTCTTC.

This clonotype occurred a few times. The J gene is TRBJ1-1, the V gene TRBV7-9, with D unclear. This CDR3 contains 15 residues. V was shortened by 3 bases and J by 0 bases, with 11 bases between the two germline ends. Germline CDR1 SEHNR, CDR2 FQNEAQ (reference sequence). CDR3 loop: CASSFGARLNTEAFF. The CDR3 coding sequence is TGTGCCAGCAGCTTCGGAGCCCGGTTGAACACTGAAGCTTTCTTT. The full variable domain, rest sourced from reference TRBV7-9 and TRBJ1-1, is DTGVSQNPRHKITKRGQNVTFRCDPISEHNRLYWYRQTLGQGPEFLTYFQNEAQLEKSRLLSDRFSAERPKGSFSTLEIQRTEQGDSAMYLCASSFGARLNTEAFFGQGTRLTVV.

This chain links TRBV29-1 with TRBJ2-4; 8 nucleotides agree with TRBD1. Germline values: CDR1 SQVTM, CDR2 ANQGSEA. CDR3 size: 16 residues. The J segment lost 0 bases and the V segment lost 1 base, leaving 5 bases of the junction unmatched. The CDR3 sequence is CSVEGAGGLAKNIQYF. CDR3 nucleotide sequence: TGCAGCGTTGAAGGGGCAGGGGGCTTAGCCAAAAACATTCAGTACTTC.

This chain's CDR3 is CASKGQAANTGELFF. In DNA, the CDR3 is TGTGCCAGCAAGGGACAGGCGGCGAACACCGGGGAGCTGTTTTTT. The gene calls are TRBV28 and TRBJ2-2; 8 bases line up with TRBD1. The junction had 4 bases not matched to a gene; V was cut back by 7 bases and J by 0 bases. This CDR3 region has 15 residues. Germline V gene lookup returns CDR1 MDHEN and CDR2 SYDVKM.

The J gene is TRBJ2-1, the V gene TRBV21-1; the DNA was not compared with TRBD1, the D call given in the table. TRBV21-1 counts as a pseudogene. The CDR3 has 14 amino acids. The DNA for the CDR3 is TGTGCCAGCAGCAAGACAGGGGGAAACAATGAGCAGTTCTTC. Its protein product is CASSKTGGNNEQFF.

The J gene is TRBJ2-2, the V gene TRBV6-6, with TRBD1 identical over 7 bases. This CDR3 has 16 residues. Germline V gene lookup returns CDR1 MNHNY and CDR2 SVGAGI (reference sequence). V was clipped by 6 bases and J by 1 base; unmatched bases: 8. The CDR3 region is CASSKRQGLNTGELFF. In nucleotides, the CDR3 is TGTGCCAGCAGCAAACGACAGGGATTGAACACCGGGGAGCTGTTTTTT.

The J gene is TRBJ1-4, the V gene TRBV7-9; 9 bases line up with TRBD1. Germline values: CDR1 SEHNR, CDR2 FQNEAQ (reference sequence). This CDR3 region has 16 residues. V trimming: 5 bases; J trimming: 12 bases; junction bases outside the gene matches: 16. The CDR3 loop reads CASSPEAGTGPRELFF. In DNA, the CDR3 is TGTGCCAGCAGCCCGGAGGCCGGGACAGGGCCTCGGGAACTGTTTTTT. Full variable domain (outside the CDR3, taken from reference TRBV7-9 and TRBJ1-4): DTGVSQNPRHKITKRGQNVTFRCDPISEHNRLYWYRQTLGQGPEFLTYFQNEAQLEKSRLLSDRFSAERPKGSFSTLEIQRTEQGDSAMYLCASSPEAGTGPRELFFGSGTQLSVL.

The J gene is TRBJ2-2, the V gene TRBV12-3 or TRBV12-4, with D perhaps matching TRBD2 (6 bases). The length of the CDR3 is 15 residues. Trimming shortened V by 7 bases and J by 5 bases, and 17 bases separated the two germline ends. CDR3 bases: TGTGCCAGCACCTTTGGGGGGACTTGGACCGGGGAGCTGTTTTTT. This translates into CASTFGGTWTGELFF.

This clonotype was observed a handful of times. The chain links TRBV5-6 to TRBJ2-1, with D tentatively TRBD2 (7 bases). V shed 0 bases and J shed 9 bases, with 13 bases lying between them. There are 14 residues in the CDR3. From germline, CDR1 is SGHDT and CDR2 YYEEEE. The CDR3 sequence is CASSLVGGQGEQFF. The CDR3 nucleotides are TGTGCCAGCAGCTTGGTGGGGGGGCAGGGTGAGCAGTTCTTC.

The chain employs TRBV6-5 and TRBJ1-3, with 11 bases aligning to TRBD1. Trimming at V came to 6 bases and at J to 2 bases, leaving 3 bases not matched to a gene. The CDR3 contains 15 residues. The V gene's germline CDR1 is MNHEY and CDR2 SVGAGI. CDR3 nucleotide sequence: TGTGCCAGCAGCGGACAGGGGGCCGCTGGAAACACCATATATTTT. Amino acid sequence: CASSGQGAAGNTIYF.

The chain has TRBV5-1 and TRBJ1-1; D is perhaps TRBD1 (5 bases). Germline V gene sequence: CDR1 SGHRS, CDR2 YFSETQ. The CDR3 has 14 amino acids. Trimming shortened V by 3 bases and J by 1 base, and 10 bases separated the two germline ends. In DNA form, the CDR3 reads TGCGCCAGCAGCTGGGGACCGTCGAACACTGAAGCTTTCTTT. Its translation: CASSWGPSNTEAFF.

This chain joins TRBV7-2 and TRBJ2-5; D is ambiguous. The J call may be faulty, since TRBJ2-7 better matches the DNA end. Germline CDR1 reads SGHTA; CDR2 reads FQGNSA. The CDR3 runs 15 residues. This chain's CDR3 is CASSLITQTSYEQYF. The DNA of the CDR3 is TGTGCCAGCAGCTTAATCACCCAAACCTCCTACGAGCAGTACTTC.

This clonotype has a handful of counts. The V call is TRBV20-1, the J call TRBJ2-3, with 14 bases fitting TRBD2. The V segment lost 6 bases and the J segment 0 bases; nucleotides outside the gene matches: 5. The CDR3 consists of 16 residues. Looked up from germline, CDR1 is DFQATT and CDR2 is SNEGSKA (reference sequence). The chain's CDR3 is CSATRTSGGSTDTQYF. CDR3 coding DNA: TGCAGTGCCACCCGGACTAGCGGGGGGAGCACAGATACGCAGTATTTT.

The table lists this clonotype with a few counts. The chain couples TRBV29-1 to TRBJ1-1, with D perhaps matching TRBD1 (5 bases). The CDR3 is 11 amino acids. Per the germline V gene, CDR1 is SQVTM and CDR2 is ANQGSEA. The V end was cut by 7 bases, the J end by 10 bases, with 16 bases between. CDR3 sequence (DNA): TGCAGCGCCCAGGACACTTCCTTAGCTTTCTTT. Residues: CSAQDTSLAFF.

This clonotype turned up a few times. The rearrangement uses TRBV6-6 and TRBJ2-5; 13 bases agree with TRBD2. The J call may be wrong; the DNA end is better matched by TRBJ2-7. The germline V gene has CDR1 MNHNY and CDR2 SVGAGI (reference sequence). The CDR3 has 15 residues. This CDR3 reads CASSRLAGGRYEQYF. In DNA, the CDR3 is TGTGCCAGCAGTCGACTAGCGGGGGGCCGCTACGAGCAGTACTTC.

This clonotype has a handful of counts. V usage is TRBV27 and J usage is TRBJ1-5; D is ambiguous. The CDR3 has 13 amino acids. With 1 base removed from V and 4 bases from J, the gap between germline ends came to 5 bases. CDR1 MNHEY and CDR2 SMNVEV come from the germline V gene (reference sequence). The CDR3 nucleotides are TGTGCCAGCAGTTTATATGTAAATCAGCCCCAGCATTTT. Its protein is CASSLYVNQPQHF.

In DNA, the CDR3 is TGTGCCAGCAGCCAAGACGAGAACAGGGGAGTCGACCTTGCCTACGAGCAGTACTTC. Its translation is CASSQDENRGVDLAYEQYF. The chain combines TRBV4-2 with TRBJ2-7, with 7 nucleotides matching TRBD1. V lost 0 bases and J lost 2; bases outside the gene matches: 16. The germline gives CDR1 LGHNA, CDR2 YNFKEQ. The CDR3 totals 19 residues.

The J gene is TRBJ2-2, the V gene TRBV6-5; TRBD2 is a possible D gene (5 bases). The ends were cut back, 1 base at V and 7 bases at J, with 16 bases in the middle. Germline CDR1 reads MNHEY; CDR2 reads SVGAGI. CDR3 length equals 16 residues. This CDR3 is CASSYLLSVRGGELFF. DNA for the CDR3: TGTGCCAGCAGTTACTTATTGTCAGTTCGGGGCGGGGAGCTGTTTTTT.

This clonotype showed up just a few times. This sequence joins TRBV28 and TRBJ1-6, with no clear D. Germline V gene sequence: CDR1 MDHEN, CDR2 SYDVKM. With 4 bases removed from V and 9 bases from J, the gap between germline ends came to 16 bases. CDR3 length: 15 amino acids. This chain's CDR3 is CASSSPSVEGSPLHF. The CDR3 nucleotides read TGTGCCAGCAGTTCCCCCTCAGTGGAAGGTTCACCCCTCCACTTT.

The V and J genes are TRBV12-3 or TRBV12-4 and TRBJ2-7; D is ambiguous. The CDR3 is made up of 13 amino acids. The V and J ends lost 1 base and 6 bases respectively, with 10 bases between them. CDR3 DNA: TGTGCCAGCAGTTTAGTCAGGTCTGGCGAGCAGTACTTC. Translating gives CASSLVRSGEQYF.

In its sample, this clonotype was seen a few times. This chain joins TRBV15 and TRBJ2-4, with D perhaps matching TRBD1 or TRBD2 (5 bases each). This CDR3 region has 17 residues. The ends were cut back, 2 bases at V and 0 bases at J, with 14 bases in the middle. Looked up from germline, CDR1 is LNHNV and CDR2 is YYDKDF (reference sequence). The CDR3 reads CATSRSAWGTAKNIQYF. The CDR3 nucleotides read TGTGCCACCAGCAGATCTGCTTGGGGGACAGCCAAAAACATTCAGTACTTC. The variable domain in full, completed from reference TRBV15 and TRBJ2-4, reads DAMVIQNPRYQVTQFGKPVTLSCSQTLNHNVMYWYQQKSSQAPKLLFHYYDKDFNNEADTPDNFQSRRPNTSFCFLDIRSPGLGDTAMYLCATSRSAWGTAKNIQYFGAGTRLSVL.

This clonotype showed up just a few times. The V gene is TRBV6-5, the J gene TRBJ2-7, with D uncertain. Germline-derived CDR1 and CDR2 are MNHEY and SVGAGI. V lost 6 bases to trimming and J lost 2 bases, with 17 bases between them. CDR3 length: 15 amino acids. CDR3 coding DNA: TGTGCCAGCAGCACAAGACGTTCAGGAACCTACGAGCAGTACTTC. Encoded protein: CASSTRRSGTYEQYF.